This entry lists 12 T cell receptor beta chains sequenced from one sample in a study of blood T cells in healthy people across ages. Together with a sample-barcoded 5' primer, a J-beta primer mix was included in a second PCR lasting roughly 6 to 12 cycles. One entry per CDR3 protein, called by TCRdb with MiXCR from the 5' RACE reads. This repertoire shows some 890,000 distinct CDR3 sequences, 25% to 35% found once; its top ten account for 9.5% to 13%. A further study also used this sample, focusing on T cells of mothers and their children.

The sequenced material came from blood. The receptors shown here come from a middle-aged woman in good health.

Turning to this clonotype: This clone may be a read error of a much larger clone one base away. The chain links TRBV9 to TRBJ1-2; D gene uncertain. The CDR3 length is 14 residues. Germline V CDR1 and CDR2: SGDLS, YYNGEE. The CDR3: CASSVEVSNCGYTF. The CDR3, as DNA: TGTGCCAGCAGCGTAGAGGTCTCGAACTGTGGCTACACCTTC.

The chain couples TRBV10-3 to TRBJ1-4; weak D call: TRBD1 (5 bases). CDR1 ENHRY and CDR2 SYGVKD come from the germline V gene. V was pared by 9 bases and J by 3 bases, with 11 bases between. CDR3 size: 13 residues. DNA for the CDR3: TGTGCCATTTCAGGGCAGGCTAATGAAAAACTGTTTTTT. Protein: CAISGQANEKLFF.

The rearrangement joins TRBV7-2 to TRBJ1-1; 7 bases agree with TRBD1. The trim removed 5 bases at V and 0 bases at J, leaving 6 bases unmatched. Germline lookup yields CDR1 SGHTA and CDR2 FQGNSA. The CDR3 spans 15 residues. CDR3 amino acids: CASSPDRAMNTEAFF. As DNA, the CDR3 is TGTGCCAGCAGCCCAGACAGGGCAATGAACACTGAAGCTTTCTTT.

CDR3 amino acids: CSVEEWADTQYF. DNA for the CDR3: TGCAGTGTCGAGGAATGGGCAGATACGCAGTATTTT. The chain recombines TRBV20-1 with TRBJ2-3; D is ambiguous. The V end lost 7 bases, the J end lost 4 bases, and 12 bases lay between the germline ends. Germline V gene data show CDR1 as DFQATT and CDR2 as SNEGSKA (reference sequence). This CDR3 region has 12 residues.

This clonotype has just a few counts. The chain couples TRBV5-1 to TRBJ1-1; D is unresolved. The germline gives CDR1 SGHRS, CDR2 YFSETQ. V was shortened by 5 bases and J by 0 bases, with 14 bases between the two germline ends. The CDR3 length is 15 residues. As DNA, the CDR3 is TGCGCCAGCAGTCCTACCGGTGGTATGAACACTGAAGCTTTCTTT. Its translation is CASSPTGGMNTEAFF.

The table lists this clonotype with a few counts. The rearrangement uses TRBV29-1 and TRBJ1-1, with a possible D match to TRBD1 (5 bases). The germline gives CDR1 SQVTM, CDR2 ANQGSEA. The CDR3 totals 13 residues. V lost 4 bases and J lost 1, with 10 bases in between. CDR3 sequence (DNA): TGCAGCGTTGTAGGGGTCCCGAACACTGAAGCTTTCTTT. It encodes CSVVGVPNTEAFF.

CDR3 residues: CASSQGRGGDNEQFF. As DNA, the CDR3 is TGCGCCAGCAGCCAAGGCAGAGGGGGTGACAATGAGCAGTTCTTC. The V and J genes are TRBV4-1 and TRBJ2-1; D perhaps matches TRBD1 (6 bases). The germline gives CDR1 MGHRA, CDR2 YSYEKL. Trimming removed 1 base from V and 5 bases from J, with 12 bases in between. This CDR3 has 15 amino acids.

The gene calls are TRBV10-3 and TRBJ1-1, with D possibly matching TRBD1 (6 bases). V was cut by 6 bases and J by 4 bases, with 12 bases left in between. Per germline, CDR1 ENHRY and CDR2 SYGVKD. The CDR3 extends over 13 amino acids. CDR3 loop: CAIRQGLGTEAFF. The CDR3 DNA sequence: TGTGCCATCAGACAGGGATTGGGCACTGAAGCTTTCTTT.

The gene calls are TRBV14 and TRBJ2-2; perhaps TRBD1 as D (5 bases). V was trimmed by 1 base and J by 1 base, leaving 13 bases between them. CDR3 length: 17 amino acids. The V gene's germline CDR1 is SGHDN and CDR2 FVKESK. The CDR3 loop is CASSQGNRQRNTGELFF. The DNA for the CDR3 is TGTGCCAGCAGCCAAGGGAATAGACAGAGGAACACCGGGGAGCTGTTTTTT.

This clonotype was recorded a few times. The V and J genes are TRBV15 and TRBJ2-5, with 7 bases lining up with TRBD1. V lost 5 bases to trimming and J lost 5 bases; unmatched junction nucleotides: 11. The CDR3 extends over 15 amino acids. Germline V gene data show CDR1 as LNHNV and CDR2 as YYDKDF (reference sequence). The CDR3 reads CATSQLGQAQETQYF. The CDR3 DNA reads TGTGCCACCAGCCAACTAGGACAGGCCCAGGAGACCCAGTACTTC.

The V and J genes are TRBV12-3 or TRBV12-4 and TRBJ2-7; the match to TRBD1 covers 7 bases. CDR3 size: 14 residues. The junction had 9 bases not matched to a gene; V was cut back by 6 bases and J by 4 bases. The CDR3 loop is CASSPGQTYYEQYF. The CDR3 DNA sequence: TGTGCCAGCAGCCCGGGACAGACATATTACGAGCAGTACTTC.

This clonotype occurred a few times. The rearrangement links TRBV30 to TRBJ1-2; 7 bases are a match to TRBD1. CDR1 GTSNPN and CDR2 SVGIG come from the germline V gene (reference sequence). With 3 bases clipped from V and 2 bases from J, the junction kept 0 bases outside the gene matches. This CDR3 spans 12 amino acids. DNA of the CDR3: TGTGCCTGGAGCAGGGGGAACTATGGCTACACCTTC. Its translation: CAWSRGNYGYTF.